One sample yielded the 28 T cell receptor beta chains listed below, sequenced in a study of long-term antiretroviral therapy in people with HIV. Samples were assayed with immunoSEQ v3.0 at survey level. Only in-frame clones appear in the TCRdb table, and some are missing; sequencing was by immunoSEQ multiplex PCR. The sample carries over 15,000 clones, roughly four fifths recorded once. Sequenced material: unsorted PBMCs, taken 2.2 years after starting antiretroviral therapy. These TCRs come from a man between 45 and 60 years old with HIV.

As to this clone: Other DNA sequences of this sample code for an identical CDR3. CDR3 coding DNA: TGTGCCAGCAGCCTTGGCCAGGGGCTAGCCAAAAACATTCAGTACTTC. This codes for CASSLGQGLAKNIQYF. The V gene is TRBV7-9, the J gene TRBJ2-4, with D possibly being TRBD1 (6 bases). From germline, CDR1 is SEHNR and CDR2 FQNEAQ (reference sequence). CDR3 length: 16 amino acids. V was clipped by 5 bases and J by 0 bases, with 14 bases between them. Filled out from reference TRBV7-9 and TRBJ2-4, the complete variable domain reads DTGVSQNPRHKITKRGQNVTFRCDPISEHNRLYWYRQTLGQGPEFLTYFQNEAQLEKSRLLSDRFSAERPKGSFSTLEIQRTEQGDSAMYLCASSLGQGLAKNIQYFGAGTRLSVL.

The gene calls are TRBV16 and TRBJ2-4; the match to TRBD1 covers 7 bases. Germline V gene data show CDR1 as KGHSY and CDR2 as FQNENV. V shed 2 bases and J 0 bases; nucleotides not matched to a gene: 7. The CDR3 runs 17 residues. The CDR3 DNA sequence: TGTGCCAGCAGCCAACTCGGACAGGCCGTAGCCAAAAACATTCAGTACTTC. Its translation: CASSQLGQAVAKNIQYF.

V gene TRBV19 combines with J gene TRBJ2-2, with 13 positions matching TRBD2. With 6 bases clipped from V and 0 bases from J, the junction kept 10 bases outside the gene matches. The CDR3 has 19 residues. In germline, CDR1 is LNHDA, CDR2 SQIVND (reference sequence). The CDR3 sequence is CASRTGLAGDIANTGELFF. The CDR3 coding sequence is TGTGCCAGTAGGACTGGACTAGCGGGGGATATCGCGAACACCGGGGAGCTGTTTTTT.

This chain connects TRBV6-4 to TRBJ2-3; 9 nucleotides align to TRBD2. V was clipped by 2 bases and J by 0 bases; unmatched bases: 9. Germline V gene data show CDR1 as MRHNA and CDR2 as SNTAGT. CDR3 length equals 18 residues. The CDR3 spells CASSDEAGGNPSTDTQYF. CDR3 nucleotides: TGTGCCAGCAGTGACGAGGCGGGAGGGAACCCCAGCACAGATACGCAGTATTTT.

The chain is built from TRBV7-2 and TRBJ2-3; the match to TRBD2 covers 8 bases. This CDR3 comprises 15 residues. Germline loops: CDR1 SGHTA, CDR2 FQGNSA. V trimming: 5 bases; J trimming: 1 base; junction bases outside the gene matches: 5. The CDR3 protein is CASSPRRGGTDTQYF. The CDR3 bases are TGTGCCAGCAGCCCTAGGCGGGGGGGCACAGATACGCAGTATTTT.

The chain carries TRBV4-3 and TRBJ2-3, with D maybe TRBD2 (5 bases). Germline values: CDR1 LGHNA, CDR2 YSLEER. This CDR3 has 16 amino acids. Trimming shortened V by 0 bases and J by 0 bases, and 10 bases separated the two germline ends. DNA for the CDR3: TGCGCCAGCAGCCAAGATAACGAGGGTAGCACAGATACGCAGTATTTT. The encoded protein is CASSQDNEGSTDTQYF.

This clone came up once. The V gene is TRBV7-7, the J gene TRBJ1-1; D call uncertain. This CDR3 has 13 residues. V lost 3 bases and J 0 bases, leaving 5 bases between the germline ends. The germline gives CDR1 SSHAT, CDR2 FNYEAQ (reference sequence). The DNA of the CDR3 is TGTGCCAGCAGCTTCACGCTGAACACTGAAGCTTTCTTT. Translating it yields CASSFTLNTEAFF.

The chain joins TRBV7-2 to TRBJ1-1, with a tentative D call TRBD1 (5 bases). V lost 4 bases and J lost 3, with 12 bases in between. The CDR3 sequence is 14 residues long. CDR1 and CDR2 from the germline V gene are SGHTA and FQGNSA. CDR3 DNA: TGTGCCAGCAGCTACAACAGAGGGGACACTGAAGCTTTCTTT. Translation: CASSYNRGDTEAFF. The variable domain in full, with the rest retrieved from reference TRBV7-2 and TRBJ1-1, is GAGVSQSPSNKVTEKGKDVELRCDPISGHTALYWYRQSLGQGLEFLIYFQGNSAPDKSGLPSDRFSAERTGGSVSTLTIQRTQQEDSAVYLCASSYNRGDTEAFFGQGTRLTVV.

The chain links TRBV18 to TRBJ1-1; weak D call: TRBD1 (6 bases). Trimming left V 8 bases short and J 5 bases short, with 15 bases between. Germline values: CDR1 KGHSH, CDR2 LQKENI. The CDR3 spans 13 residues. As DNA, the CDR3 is TGTGCCAGCCATGAACAGGGAACAACTGAAGCTTTCTTT. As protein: CASHEQGTTEAFF.

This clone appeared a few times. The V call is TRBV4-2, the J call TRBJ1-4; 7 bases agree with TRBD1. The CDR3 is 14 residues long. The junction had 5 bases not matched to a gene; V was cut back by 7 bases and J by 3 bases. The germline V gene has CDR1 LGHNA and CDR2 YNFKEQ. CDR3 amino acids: CASNGQASNEKLFF. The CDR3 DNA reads TGTGCCAGCAACGGACAGGCCTCTAATGAAAAACTGTTTTTT.

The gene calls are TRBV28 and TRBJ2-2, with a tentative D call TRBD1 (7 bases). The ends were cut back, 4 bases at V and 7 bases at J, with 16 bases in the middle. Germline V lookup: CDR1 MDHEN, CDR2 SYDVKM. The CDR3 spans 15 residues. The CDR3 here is CASSSLEGAYGELFF. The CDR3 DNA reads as TGTGCCAGCAGTTCCTTGGAGGGGGCATACGGGGAGCTGTTTTTT.

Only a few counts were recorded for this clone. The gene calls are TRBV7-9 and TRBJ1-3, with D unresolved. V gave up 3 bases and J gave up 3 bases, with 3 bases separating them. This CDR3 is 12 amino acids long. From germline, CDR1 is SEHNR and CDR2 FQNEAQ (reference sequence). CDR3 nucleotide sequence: TGTGCCAGCAGCTTTAGTGGAAACACCATATATTTT. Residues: CASSFSGNTIYF.

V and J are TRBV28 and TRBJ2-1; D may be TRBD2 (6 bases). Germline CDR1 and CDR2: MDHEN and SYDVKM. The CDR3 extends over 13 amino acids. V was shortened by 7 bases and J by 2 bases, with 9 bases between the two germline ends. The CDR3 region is CASNSGPYNEQFF. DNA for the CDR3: TGTGCCAGCAATAGCGGTCCCTACAATGAGCAGTTCTTC.

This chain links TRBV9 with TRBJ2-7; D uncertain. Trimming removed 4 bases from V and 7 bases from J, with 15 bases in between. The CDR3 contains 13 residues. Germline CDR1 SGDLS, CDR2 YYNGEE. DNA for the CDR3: TGTGCCAGCAGCCTAGAAGCCTTTGATGAGCAGTACTTC. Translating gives CASSLEAFDEQYF.

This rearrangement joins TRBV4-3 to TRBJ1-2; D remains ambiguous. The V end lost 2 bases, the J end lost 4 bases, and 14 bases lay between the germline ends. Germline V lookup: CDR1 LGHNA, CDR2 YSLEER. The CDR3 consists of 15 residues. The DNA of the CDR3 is TGCGCCAGCAGCCAATCACCGGCACAAACCTATGGCTACACCTTC. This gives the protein CASSQSPAQTYGYTF.

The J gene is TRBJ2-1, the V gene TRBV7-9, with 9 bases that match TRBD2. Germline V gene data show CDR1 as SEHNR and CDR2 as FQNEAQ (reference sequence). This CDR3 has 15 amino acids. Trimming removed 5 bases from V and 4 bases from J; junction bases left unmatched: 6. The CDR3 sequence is CASSHLAGPYNEQFF. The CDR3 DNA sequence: TGTGCCAGCAGCCACCTAGCGGGACCTTACAATGAGCAGTTCTTC.

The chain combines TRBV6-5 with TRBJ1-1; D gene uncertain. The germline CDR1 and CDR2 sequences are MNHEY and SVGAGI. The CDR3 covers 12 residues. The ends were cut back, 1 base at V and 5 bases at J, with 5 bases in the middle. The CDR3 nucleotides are TGTGCCAGCAGTTACTGGGGAACTGAAGCTTTCTTT. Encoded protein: CASSYWGTEAFF.

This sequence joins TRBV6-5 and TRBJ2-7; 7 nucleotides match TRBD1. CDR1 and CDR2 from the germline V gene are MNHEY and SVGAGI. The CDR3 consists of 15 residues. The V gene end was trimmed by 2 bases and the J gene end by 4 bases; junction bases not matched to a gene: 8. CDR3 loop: CASSYPRQGRYEQYF. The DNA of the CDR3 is TGTGCCAGCAGTTACCCTAGACAGGGACGATACGAGCAGTACTTC.

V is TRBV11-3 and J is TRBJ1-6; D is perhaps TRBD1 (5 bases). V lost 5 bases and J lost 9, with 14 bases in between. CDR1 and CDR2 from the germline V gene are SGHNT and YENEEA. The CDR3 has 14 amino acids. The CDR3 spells CASSQGPTGSPLHF. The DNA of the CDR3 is TGTGCCAGCAGCCAGGGACCGACGGGTTCACCCCTCCACTTT.

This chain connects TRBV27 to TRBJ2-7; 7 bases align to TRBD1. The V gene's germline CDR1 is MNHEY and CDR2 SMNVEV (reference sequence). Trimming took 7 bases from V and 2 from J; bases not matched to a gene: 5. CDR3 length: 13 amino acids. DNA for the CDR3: TGTGCCAGCATGTTCACAGGGGCCTACGAGCAGTACTTC. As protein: CASMFTGAYEQYF.

The CDR3 DNA reads TGTGCCAGCTCACAGACGGTCCATAGCAATCAGCCCCAGCATTTT. Its protein is CASSQTVHSNQPQHF. This chain links TRBV18 with TRBJ1-5, with no clear D. Deletions cut 4 bases from V and 0 bases from J, with 10 bases between. The CDR3 length is 15 residues. Germline CDR1 KGHSH, CDR2 LQKENI. The variable domain in full, completed from reference TRBV18 and TRBJ1-5, reads NAGVMQNPRHLVRRRGQEARLRCSPMKGHSHVYWYRQLPEEGLKFMVYLQKENIIDESGMPKERFSAEFPKEGPSILRIQQVVRGDSAAYFCASSQTVHSNQPQHFGDGTRLSIL.

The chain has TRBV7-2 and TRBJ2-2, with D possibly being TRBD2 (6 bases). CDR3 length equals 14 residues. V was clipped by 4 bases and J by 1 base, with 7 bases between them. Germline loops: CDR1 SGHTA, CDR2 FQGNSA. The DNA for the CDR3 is TGTGCCAGCAGCTCGGGGGTGAACACCGGGGAGCTGTTTTTT. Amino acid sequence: CASSSGVNTGELFF.

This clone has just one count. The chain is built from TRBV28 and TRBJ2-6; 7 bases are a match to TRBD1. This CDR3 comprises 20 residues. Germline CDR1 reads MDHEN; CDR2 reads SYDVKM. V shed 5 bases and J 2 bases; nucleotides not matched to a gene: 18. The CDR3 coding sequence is TGTGCCAGCAGTCTGGCGTATCTAGACAGGGTCAGAACTGGGGCCAACGTCCTGACTTTC. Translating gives CASSLAYLDRVRTGANVLTF.

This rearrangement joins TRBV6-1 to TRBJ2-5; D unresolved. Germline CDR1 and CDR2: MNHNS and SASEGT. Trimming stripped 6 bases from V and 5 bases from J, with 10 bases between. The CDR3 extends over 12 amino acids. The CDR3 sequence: CASRKWMETQYF. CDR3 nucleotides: TGTGCCAGCAGAAAATGGATGGAGACCCAGTACTTC.

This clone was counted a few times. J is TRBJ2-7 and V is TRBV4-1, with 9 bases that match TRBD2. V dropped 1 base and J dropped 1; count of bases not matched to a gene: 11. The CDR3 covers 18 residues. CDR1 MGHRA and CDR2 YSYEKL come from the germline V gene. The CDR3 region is CASSQAIGGAGGSYEQYF. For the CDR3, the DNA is TGCGCCAGCAGCCAAGCTATCGGAGGGGCGGGAGGGTCCTACGAGCAGTACTTC.

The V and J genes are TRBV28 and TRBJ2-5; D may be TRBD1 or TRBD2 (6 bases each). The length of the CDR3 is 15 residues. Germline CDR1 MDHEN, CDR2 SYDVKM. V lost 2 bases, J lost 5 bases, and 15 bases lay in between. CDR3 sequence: CASSLTPGAGETQYF. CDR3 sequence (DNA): TGTGCCAGCAGTTTAACGCCGGGGGCTGGGGAGACCCAGTACTTC.

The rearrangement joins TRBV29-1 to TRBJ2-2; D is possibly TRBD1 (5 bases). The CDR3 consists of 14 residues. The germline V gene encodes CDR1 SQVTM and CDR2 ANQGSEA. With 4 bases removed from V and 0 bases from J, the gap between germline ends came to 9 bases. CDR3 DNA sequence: TGCAGCGTTGCTCAGGGCCCGAACACCGGGGAGCTGTTTTTT. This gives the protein CSVAQGPNTGELFF.

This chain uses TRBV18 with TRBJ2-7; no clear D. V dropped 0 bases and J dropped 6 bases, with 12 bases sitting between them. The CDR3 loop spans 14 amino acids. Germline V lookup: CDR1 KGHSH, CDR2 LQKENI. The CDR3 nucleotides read TGTGCCAGCTCACCACCATCCAGGCCTGGCGAGCAGTACTTC. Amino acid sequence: CASSPPSRPGEQYF.